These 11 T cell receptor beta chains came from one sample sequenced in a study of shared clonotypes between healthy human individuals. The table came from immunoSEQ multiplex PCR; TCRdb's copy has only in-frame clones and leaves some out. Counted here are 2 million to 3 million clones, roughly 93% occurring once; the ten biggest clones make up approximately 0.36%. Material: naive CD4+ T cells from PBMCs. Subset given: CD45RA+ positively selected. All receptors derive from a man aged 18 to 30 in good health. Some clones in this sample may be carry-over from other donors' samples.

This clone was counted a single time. The CDR3 loop reads CASSLGGFVYGYTF. Here the CDR3 DNA reads TGTGCCAGCAGCTTGGGGGGCTTCGTTTATGGCTACACCTTC. J is TRBJ1-2 and V is TRBV5-4, with TRBD1 as a possible D gene (5 bases). This CDR3 spans 14 amino acids. V lost 0 bases and J lost 5, with 11 bases in between. The V gene's germline CDR1 is SGHNT and CDR2 YYREEE (reference sequence).

The CDR3 sequence is CASSVSLGTQGITGELFF. In DNA form, the CDR3 reads TGTGCCAGCAGCGTAAGTCTGGGGACTCAAGGTATCACCGGGGAGCTGTTTTTT. The chain is built from TRBV9 and TRBJ2-2; TRBD2 is a possible D gene (6 bases). This CDR3 has 18 residues. CDR1 SGDLS and CDR2 YYNGEE come from the germline V gene. The germline V and J ends were trimmed by 1 base and 4 bases, with 20 bases remaining between them.

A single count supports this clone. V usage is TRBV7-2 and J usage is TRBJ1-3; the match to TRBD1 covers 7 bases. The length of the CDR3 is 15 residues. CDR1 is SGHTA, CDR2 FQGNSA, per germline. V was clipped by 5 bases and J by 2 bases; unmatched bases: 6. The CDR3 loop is CASSARQGTGNTIYF. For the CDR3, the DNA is TGTGCCAGCAGCGCTCGACAGGGAACTGGAAACACCATATATTTT.

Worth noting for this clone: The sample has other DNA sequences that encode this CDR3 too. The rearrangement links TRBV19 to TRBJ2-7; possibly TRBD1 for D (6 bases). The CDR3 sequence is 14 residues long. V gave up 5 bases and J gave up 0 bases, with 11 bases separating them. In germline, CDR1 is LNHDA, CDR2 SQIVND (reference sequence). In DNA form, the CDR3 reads TGTGCCAGTAGTCGACAGGCTAGCTCCTACGAGCAGTACTTC. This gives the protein CASSRQASSYEQYF.

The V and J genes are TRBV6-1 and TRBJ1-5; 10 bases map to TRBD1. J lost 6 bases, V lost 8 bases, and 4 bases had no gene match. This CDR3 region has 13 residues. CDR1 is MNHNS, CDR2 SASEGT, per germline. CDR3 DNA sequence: TGTGCCAGCCGACAGGGGGCGGGTCAGCCCCAGCATTTT. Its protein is CASRQGAGQPQHF.

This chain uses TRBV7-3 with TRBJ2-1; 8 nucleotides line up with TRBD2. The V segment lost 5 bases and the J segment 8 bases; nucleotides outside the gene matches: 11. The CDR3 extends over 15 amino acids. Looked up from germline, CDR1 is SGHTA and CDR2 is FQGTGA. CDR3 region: CASSDREGVVDEQFF. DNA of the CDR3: TGTGCCAGCAGCGATCGGGAGGGAGTAGTCGATGAGCAGTTCTTC.

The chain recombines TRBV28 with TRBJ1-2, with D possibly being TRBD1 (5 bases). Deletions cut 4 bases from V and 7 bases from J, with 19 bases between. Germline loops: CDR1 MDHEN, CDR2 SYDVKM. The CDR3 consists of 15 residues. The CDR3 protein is CASSSTGTPDGGYTF. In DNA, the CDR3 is TGTGCCAGCAGTTCCACCGGGACGCCCGACGGTGGCTACACCTTC.

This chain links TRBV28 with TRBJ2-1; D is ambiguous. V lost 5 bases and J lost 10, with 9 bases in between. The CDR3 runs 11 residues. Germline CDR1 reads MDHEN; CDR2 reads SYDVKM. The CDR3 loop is CASSTTYEQFF. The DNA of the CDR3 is TGTGCCAGCAGTACCACATACGAGCAGTTCTTC.

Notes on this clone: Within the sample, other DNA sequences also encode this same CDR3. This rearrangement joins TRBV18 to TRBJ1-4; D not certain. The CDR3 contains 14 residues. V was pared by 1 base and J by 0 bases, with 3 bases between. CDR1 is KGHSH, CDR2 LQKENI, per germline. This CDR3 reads CASSPLATNEKLFF. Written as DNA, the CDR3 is TGTGCCAGCTCACCACTAGCAACTAATGAAAAACTGTTTTTT.

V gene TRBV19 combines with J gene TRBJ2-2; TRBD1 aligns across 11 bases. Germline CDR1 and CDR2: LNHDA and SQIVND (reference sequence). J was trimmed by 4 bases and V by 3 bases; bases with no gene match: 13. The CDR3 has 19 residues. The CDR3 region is CASSIPPRRTGGTTGELFF. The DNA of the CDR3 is TGTGCCAGTAGTATCCCCCCCCGGCGGACAGGGGGCACCACCGGGGAGCTGTTTTTT.

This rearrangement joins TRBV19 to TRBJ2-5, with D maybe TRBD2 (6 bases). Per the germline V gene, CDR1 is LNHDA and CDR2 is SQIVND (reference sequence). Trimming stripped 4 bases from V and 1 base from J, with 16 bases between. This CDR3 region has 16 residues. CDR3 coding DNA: TGTGCCAGTAGTAAATCTTGGGGGGAGTCCCAAGAGACCCAGTACTTC. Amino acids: CASSKSWGESQETQYF.